This T cell receptor (beta chain) was captured in a study of T cells after yellow fever vaccination. Study-level points and caveats: Though weaker, the secondary response peaked faster, on day 5 versus 15. A small proportion of clonotypes was detected in both the CD4 and CD8 compartments.

The table lists this clonotype with a few counts. What it binds is unknown. TCRdb called the 5' RACE reads again in MiXCR, with one record for every CDR3 protein. The data show 620,000 or so distinct CDR3 sequences, around 12% seen once. Unmatched junction bases numbered 5, after V lost 3 bases and J lost 5 bases. The CDR3 length is 17 residues. Germline CDR1 and CDR2: DFQATT and SNEGSKA (reference sequence). The J gene is TRBJ2-6, the V gene TRBV20-1; TRBD2 matches 15 bases. The sample here was PBMCs, taken on the day of the yellow fever booster vaccination. This receptor was obtained from a man aged 25 to 40 who received the YFV17D yellow fever vaccine. CDR3 loop: CSARGLAGGGRANVLTF. CDR3 nucleotides: TGCAGTGCTAGGGGACTAGCGGGAGGAGGGAGGGCCAACGTCCTGACTTTC.